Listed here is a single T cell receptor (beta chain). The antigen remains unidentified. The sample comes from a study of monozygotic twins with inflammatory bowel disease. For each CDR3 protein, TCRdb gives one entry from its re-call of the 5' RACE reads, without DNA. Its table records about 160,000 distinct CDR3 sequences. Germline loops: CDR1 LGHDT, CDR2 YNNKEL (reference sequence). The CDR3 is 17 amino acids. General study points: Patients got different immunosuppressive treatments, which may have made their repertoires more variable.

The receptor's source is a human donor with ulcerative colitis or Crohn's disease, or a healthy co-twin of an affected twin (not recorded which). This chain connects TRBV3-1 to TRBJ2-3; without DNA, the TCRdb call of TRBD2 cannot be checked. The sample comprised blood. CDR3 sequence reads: CASSSSLAGQGTDTQYF.